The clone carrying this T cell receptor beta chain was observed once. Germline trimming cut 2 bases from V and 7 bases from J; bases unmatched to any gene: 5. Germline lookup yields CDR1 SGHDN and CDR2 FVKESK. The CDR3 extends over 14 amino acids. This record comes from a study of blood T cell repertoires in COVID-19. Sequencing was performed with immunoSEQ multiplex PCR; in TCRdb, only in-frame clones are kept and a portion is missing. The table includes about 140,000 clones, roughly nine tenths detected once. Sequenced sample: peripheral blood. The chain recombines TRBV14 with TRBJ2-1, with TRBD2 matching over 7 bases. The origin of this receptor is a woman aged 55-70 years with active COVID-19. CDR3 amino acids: CASSQWRTSNEQFF. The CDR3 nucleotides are TGTGCCAGCAGCCAATGGAGGACTAGTAATGAGCAGTTCTTC.